One sample yielded the 24 T cell receptor beta chains listed below, sequenced in a study of blood T cell repertoires in COVID-19. Some clones are missing from TCRdb's copy, which holds only in-frame ones; the method was immunoSEQ multiplex PCR. The sample has 53,000 or so clones, approximately 80% seen once; the top ten hold around 45%. The sequencing input was peripheral blood. The receptors come from a man between 70 and 80 years old with active or convalescent COVID-19.

The chain couples TRBV2 to TRBJ2-3; 8 bases are a match to TRBD1. Losses at the gene ends were 1 base for V and 0 bases for J; bases not matched to a gene: 3. This CDR3 region has 16 residues. CDR1 SNHLY and CDR2 FYNNEI come from the germline V gene. CDR3 coding DNA: TGTGCCAGCAGTGAAGGGACAGGGTTTAGCACAGATACGCAGTATTTT. It translates to CASSEGTGFSTDTQYF.

The genes are TRBV5-1 and TRBJ2-7, with D perhaps matching TRBD2 (6 bases). This CDR3 comprises 16 residues. V was pared by 2 bases and J by 2 bases, with 17 bases between. Germline V gene sequence: CDR1 SGHRS, CDR2 YFSETQ. This chain's CDR3 is CASSLTPGLVTYEQYF. CDR3 coding DNA: TGCGCCAGCAGCTTAACCCCGGGACTCGTAACCTACGAGCAGTACTTC.

CDR3 region: CSGLLVETQYF. The CDR3 nucleotides read TGCAGTGGTCTCCTAGTGGAGACCCAGTACTTC. The chain is built from TRBV20-1 and TRBJ2-5; D is ambiguous. CDR1 is DFQATT, CDR2 SNEGSKA, per germline (reference sequence). This CDR3 comprises 11 residues. V lost 7 bases and J lost 5, with 11 bases in between.

The chain links TRBV6-6 to TRBJ1-2; D is possibly TRBD1 (5 bases). The CDR3 runs 14 residues. Per the germline V gene, CDR1 is MNHNY and CDR2 is SVGAGI (reference sequence). V lost 6 bases and J lost 4, with 15 bases in between. CDR3 sequence: CASSPPGLTYGYTF. The DNA of the CDR3 is TGTGCCAGCAGCCCACCGGGACTGACCTATGGCTACACCTTC.

This clone was observed many times. J is TRBJ2-1 and V is TRBV5-4; the match to TRBD1 covers 11 bases. Losses at the gene ends were 4 bases for V and 4 bases for J; bases not matched to a gene: 4. In germline, CDR1 is SGHNT, CDR2 YYREEE (reference sequence). The CDR3 covers 15 residues. The CDR3 coding sequence is TGTGCCAGCAGCGAAGGGACAGGGGGATACAATGAGCAGTTCTTC. This translates into CASSEGTGGYNEQFF.

CDR3 sequence (DNA): TGTGCCAGCAGCTTCGACAGCAACACTGAAGCTTTCTTT. Translated: CASSFDSNTEAFF. This chain joins TRBV7-6 and TRBJ1-1; the D gene is possibly TRBD1 (5 bases). The CDR3 spans 13 residues. Germline V gene lookup returns CDR1 SGHVS and CDR2 FNYEAQ. V was shortened by 3 bases and J by 2 bases, with 7 bases between the two germline ends.

V usage is TRBV7-2 and J usage is TRBJ1-1; TRBD1 is a possible D gene (5 bases). Trimming cost V 1 base and J 2 bases, with 11 bases left between them. Germline lookup yields CDR1 SGHTA and CDR2 FQGNSA. The CDR3 spans 15 residues. CDR3 nucleotide sequence: TGTGCCAGCAGCTTAGGGCGGGGGAGAAACACTGAAGCTTTCTTT. This gives the protein CASSLGRGRNTEAFF.

The gene calls are TRBV18 and TRBJ2-5, with 8 positions matching TRBD2. CDR3 length equals 15 residues. J lost 10 bases, V lost 3 bases, and 13 bases had no gene match. The germline V gene has CDR1 KGHSH and CDR2 LQKENI. The CDR3 here is CASSPMAGGALVQYF. CDR3 in DNA: TGTGCCAGCTCACCCATGGCGGGGGGAGCTCTGGTCCAGTACTTC.

This clone was recorded only once. V and J are TRBV28 and TRBJ2-1; tentatively, D is TRBD2 (5 bases). The CDR3 length is 14 residues. The germline V gene encodes CDR1 MDHEN and CDR2 SYDVKM. Trimming removed 7 bases from V and 5 bases from J, with 15 bases in between. The CDR3 DNA follows: TGTGCCAGCAACCCCCCGGACTCACACAATGAGCAGTTCTTC. It specifies CASNPPDSHNEQFF.

This chain joins TRBV6-5 and TRBJ1-1; possibly TRBD1 for D (6 bases). The ends were cut back, 1 base at V and 3 bases at J, with 6 bases in the middle. The CDR3 has 13 residues. Germline CDR1 and CDR2: MNHEY and SVGAGI. The CDR3 DNA reads TGTGCCAGCAGTTACTACAGGGACACTGAAGCTTTCTTT. Translated: CASSYYRDTEAFF.

V and J are TRBV4-3 and TRBJ2-7, with a tentative D call TRBD1 (5 bases). The CDR3 is made up of 14 amino acids. CDR1 and CDR2 from the germline V gene are LGHNA and YSLEER. Trimming took off 0 bases at V and 5 bases at J, with 11 bases between the two ends. CDR3 protein: CASSQEGLSNEQYF. For the CDR3, the DNA is TGCGCCAGCAGCCAAGAGGGGCTATCTAACGAGCAGTACTTC.

V usage is TRBV7-2 and J usage is TRBJ2-6, with 7 nucleotides matching TRBD1. V dropped 2 bases and J dropped 0; count of bases not matched to a gene: 7. The CDR3 extends over 18 amino acids. The germline CDR1 and CDR2 sequences are SGHTA and FQGNSA. The CDR3 nucleotides read TGTGCCAGCAGCTTAACCGGGACAGATATCTCTGGGGCCAACGTCCTGACTTTC. It translates to CASSLTGTDISGANVLTF.

The V gene is TRBV3-1 (or the pseudogene TRBV3-2), the J gene TRBJ1-5; D is unresolved. The CDR3 is 14 amino acids. Germline loops: CDR1 LGHDT, CDR2 YNNKEL (reference sequence). V was pared by 3 bases and J by 5 bases, with 11 bases between. The CDR3 protein is CASSHRLSDQPQHF. CDR3 nucleotides: TGTGCCAGCAGCCACAGGCTGTCTGATCAGCCCCAGCATTTT.

The table lists this clone with a count of one. The DNA is left out, because the CDR3 cannot be placed on it with certainty; the CDR3 is given as TCRdb lists it. The chain couples TRBV28 to TRBJ1-2; TRBD1 is the table's D call, not checked against the DNA. Per the germline V gene, CDR1 is MDHEN and CDR2 is SYDVKM. The CDR3 region is 16 residues in length, termini included. The CDR3 loop reads CASSLGMGQGARGYTF.

This clone appeared a single time. The rearrangement links TRBV6-5 to TRBJ1-2, with D perhaps matching TRBD1 (6 bases). Germline V gives CDR1 MNHEY, CDR2 SVGAGI. This CDR3 region has 14 residues. Trimming stripped 0 bases from V and 7 bases from J, with 12 bases between. The DNA of the CDR3 is TGTGCCAGCAGTTACTCGGGGGGGGCGGTTGGCTACACCTTC. It yields the protein CASSYSGGAVGYTF.

V gene TRBV30 combines with J gene TRBJ1-1; no clear D gene. The germline V gene has CDR1 GTSNPN and CDR2 SVGIG (reference sequence). V lost 4 bases to trimming and J lost 1 base, with 7 bases between them. The CDR3 is 12 residues long. The CDR3 nucleotides are TGTGCCTGGAAAACAGCGAACACTGAAGCTTTCTTT. Protein sequence: CAWKTANTEAFF. Full variable domain (rest looked up from reference TRBV30 and TRBJ1-1): SQTIHQWPATLVQPVGSPLSLECTVEGTSNPNLYWYRQAAGRGLQLLFYSVGIGQISSEVPQNLSASRPQDRQFILSSKKLLLSDSGFYLCAWKTANTEAFFGQGTRLTVV.

The chain couples TRBV18 to TRBJ1-6; 8 bases match TRBD1. Germline CDR1 reads KGHSH; CDR2 reads LQKENI. J gave up 9 bases and V 5 bases, and 15 bases lay outside the gene matches. The CDR3 sequence is 17 residues long. The CDR3 loop is CASSAVLGQGQSSPLHF. CDR3 coding DNA: TGTGCCAGCTCAGCCGTCCTAGGACAGGGCCAAAGTTCACCCCTCCACTTT.

This clone is categorized as medium-sized. The genes are TRBV27 and TRBJ1-1, with no clear D. V was shortened by 3 bases and J by 7 bases, with 12 bases between the two germline ends. The CDR3 is made up of 13 amino acids. Germline lookup yields CDR1 MNHEY and CDR2 SMNVEV (reference sequence). In nucleotides, the CDR3 is TGTGCCAGCAGTTTCACTCTCGCGGGTGAAGCTTTCTTT. This gives the protein CASSFTLAGEAFF.

The V and J genes are TRBV19 and TRBJ2-2; the match to TRBD2 covers 7 bases. Per germline, CDR1 LNHDA and CDR2 SQIVND (reference sequence). The CDR3 loop spans 15 amino acids. V lost 7 bases and J lost 0; bases outside the gene matches: 5. The CDR3 loop is CASKVSGANTGELFF. CDR3 nucleotides: TGTGCCAGTAAGGTGAGCGGGGCGAACACCGGGGAGCTGTTTTTT.

This sequence joins TRBV2 and TRBJ2-6, with 9 bases aligning to TRBD1. Germline CDR1 is SNHLY and CDR2 is FYNNEI. V dropped 3 bases and J dropped 1; count of bases not matched to a gene: 1. The CDR3 sequence is 16 residues long. The chain's CDR3 is CASSETGGSGANVLTF. The DNA of the CDR3 is TGTGCCAGCAGTGAGACAGGGGGGTCTGGGGCCAACGTCCTGACTTTC.

The CDR3 protein is CASSRDRQGRPLHF. The CDR3 DNA reads as TGCGCCAGCAGCCGAGATCGACAGGGGAGGCCCCTCCACTTT. V is TRBV4-3 and J is TRBJ1-6, with 8 bases fitting TRBD1. V gave up 4 bases and J gave up 13 bases; unmatched junction bases: 9. Looked up from germline, CDR1 is LGHNA and CDR2 is YSLEER. This CDR3 spans 14 amino acids.

The chain's CDR3 is CASSLGGTGSGYTF. In DNA, the CDR3 is TGTGCCAGCAGCTTAGGAGGGACAGGATCTGGCTACACCTTC. The gene calls are TRBV7-2 and TRBJ1-2; 8 bases line up with TRBD1. The CDR3 consists of 14 residues. The V segment lost 1 base and the J segment 7 bases; nucleotides outside the gene matches: 5. CDR1 is SGHTA and CDR2 is FQGNSA in the germline V gene.

This chain joins TRBV23-1 and TRBJ1-5; D is uncertain. TRBV23-1 has ORF status, its function being uncertain. The CDR3 loop spans 17 amino acids. The V end was cut by 6 bases, the J end by 3 bases, with 21 bases between. CDR3: CASRHPVWGRDNQPQHF. CDR3 in DNA: TGCGCCAGCAGGCACCCGGTTTGGGGTCGGGACAATCAGCCCCAGCATTTT.

The rearrangement links TRBV6-6 to TRBJ1-3; D is unclear. This CDR3 spans 15 amino acids. Trimming left V 2 bases short and J 2 bases short, with 10 bases between. Germline values: CDR1 MNHNY, CDR2 SVGAGI (reference sequence). CDR3 region: CASSYQVTPGNTIYF. CDR3 bases: TGTGCCAGCAGTTACCAAGTGACACCTGGAAACACCATATATTTT.